The clone carrying this T cell receptor (beta chain) was seen many times. Its target is not known. The source of the sample is a study of T cells in Graves' hyperthyroidism and ophthalmopathy. Overall study results and limits: Most clonotypes expanded in the thyroid (above 0.001) were also present in blood.

Regions amplified from RNA transcripts were the TCR beta CDR3 regions. Using the HTBI primer set, a first-round RT-PCR was run on the TCR CDR3. In TCRdb, the multiplex PCR reads were re-called with MiXCR into one record per CDR3 protein. The sample holds roughly 500,000 distinct CDR3 sequences; around 45% are singletons and the top ten take roughly 19%. The germline V gene has CDR1 SGHNT and CDR2 YYREEE (reference sequence). The CDR3 loop spans 15 amino acids. Trimming cost V 4 bases and J 2 bases; bases outside gene matches: 7. This chain joins TRBV5-4 and TRBJ2-5; TRBD1 aligns across 8 bases. The TCR sequence derives from an adult woman with Graves' disease, either hyperthyroidism or ophthalmopathy (not recorded which). Source material: peripheral blood or thyroid tissue (not recorded which). The CDR3 nucleotides read TGTGCCAGCAGCAGAAACGGACAGGGACAAGAGACCCAGTACTTC. Amino acid sequence: CASSRNGQGQETQYF.